Given below is one T cell receptor beta chain in context. V gave up 9 bases and J gave up 5 bases, with 10 bases separating them. The CDR3 contains 11 residues. Germline CDR1 and CDR2: MGHDK and SYGVNS. Libraries were prepared by immunoSEQ multiplex PCR; TCRdb keeps only in-frame clonotypes and omits some of them. The sample includes 150,000 to 200,000 clones, about 74% of them seen just once. The entry originates in a study of blood T cell repertoires in COVID-19. For the study at large: From the United States, Italy and Spain came samples of acute and convalescent COVID-19.

The TCR originated in a man between 60 and 70 years old with acute or convalescent COVID-19. This chain uses TRBV25-1 with TRBJ1-1, with D possibly TRBD1 on 6 matching bases. Material for sequencing was peripheral blood. In DNA form, the CDR3 reads TGTGCCAGTTCCAGGGGAACTGAAGCTTTCTTT. Its protein product is CASSRGTEAFF.